Following are 4 T cell receptor beta chains from one sample sequenced in a study of blood T cell repertoires in COVID-19. Assay used: immunoSEQ multiplex PCR; TCRdb lists only in-frame clones, some missing. In the table there are roughly 340,000 clones, under 95% of which are singletons. Material: peripheral blood. These receptor sequences come from a woman younger than 30 who had recovered from COVID-19.

The chain links TRBV7-9 to TRBJ1-1, with a tentative D call TRBD1 (6 bases). V was clipped by 0 bases and J by 0 bases, with 8 bases between them. The CDR3 spans 15 residues. CDR1 is SEHNR, CDR2 FQNEAQ, per germline (reference sequence). The CDR3 region has the DNA TGTGCCAGCAGCTTAGCTGAGGGGGTGAACACTGAAGCTTTCTTT. Protein: CASSLAEGVNTEAFF.

The J gene is TRBJ2-1, the V gene TRBV4-1; 10 bases match TRBD2. Germline V CDR1 and CDR2: MGHRA, YSYEKL. The junction had 12 bases not matched to a gene; V was cut back by 4 bases and J by 9 bases. The CDR3 loop spans 16 amino acids. The DNA for the CDR3 is TGCGCCAGCAGCCCTCAGCGGGAGGGCCGTAGTAGTGAGCAGTTCTTC. The encoded protein is CASSPQREGRSSEQFF.

This clone occurred once. The chain employs TRBV12-3 or TRBV12-4 and TRBJ1-4, with D hard to call. V lost 3 bases and J lost 4, with 6 bases in between. The CDR3 spans 13 residues. CDR3: CASSLYNNEKLFF. CDR3 coding DNA: TGTGCCAGCAGTTTGTACAATAATGAAAAACTGTTTTTT.

The CDR3 reads CASSFRDSYGYTF. The DNA of the CDR3 is TGTGCCAGCAGCTTCCGGGACAGCTATGGCTACACCTTC. J is TRBJ1-2 and V is TRBV7-2; 7 nucleotides align to TRBD1. V dropped 3 bases and J dropped 4; count of bases not matched to a gene: 2. There are 13 residues in the CDR3. Germline loops: CDR1 SGHTA, CDR2 FQGNSA.